Listed here is a single T cell receptor beta chain. Its antigen is currently not known. Within one base of it there is no much larger clone, and no base qualities were kept. The sample comes from a study of control samples from healthy donors and cancer patients (dated by TCRdb to about 2020). CDR1 and CDR2, looked up from the germline V gene (reference sequence), are SEHNR and FQNEAQ. The CDR3 numbers 16 residues from cysteine through phenylalanine. Only CDR3 DNA remains: 48 bases, in frame from the first base. V lost 5 bases and J lost 1 base; the stretch between them is 16 bases long. Library preparation employed the immunoSEQ multiplex PCR assay. TCRdb's version of the immuneACCESS table is confined to in-frame rearrangements and falls short of the full clone set. An unresolved V gene accounts for under half of the shortfall where checked; the remainder is of unknown origin. The sample has roughly 59,000 clones on record, roughly 90% of them singletons. The ten largest account for less than 2% of the sample.

The receptor chain draws on TRBV7-9 and TRBJ2-3; the D gene assignment is ambiguous. The sequencing sample was made of PBMCs. The sequence came from a man aged 35-49 years with colorectal cancer. This receptor carries the CDR3 CASSRAPLSGTDTQYF. The DNA sequence is TGTGCCAGCAGCCGCGCCCCTCTATCGGGCACAGATACGCAGTATTTT.